Each of the 5 T cell receptor beta chains below was sequenced from the same sample in a study of shared clonotypes between healthy human individuals. Positively selected for CCR7, the CD45RO-negative cells used as naive CD8 cells excluded terminally differentiated effector memory CD45RA+ cells. This table comes from immunoSEQ multiplex PCR, and its TCRdb copy is limited to in-frame clones, with some not included. Found here are around 1.9 million clones, approximately 94% of them singletons; the top ten hold under 2%. What was sequenced was naive CD8+ T cells from PBMCs. The receptors come from a man aged 18 to 35 in good health. Some clones in this sample may be carry-over from other donors' samples.

Note on this clone: Other DNA sequences in this sample translate to the same CDR3. The rearrangement uses TRBV9 and TRBJ1-2; 7 nucleotides match TRBD1. The CDR3 is made up of 13 amino acids. Unmatched junction bases numbered 7, after V lost 7 bases and J lost 4 bases. Germline assignment: CDR1 SGDLS and CDR2 YYNGEE. DNA of the CDR3: TGTGCCAGCTCACGCCAGGGGGGCTATGGCTACACCTTC. This sequence encodes CASSRQGGYGYTF.

On this clone: The same CDR3 can be traced to other DNA sequences in this sample. J is TRBJ2-1 and V is TRBV5-4; D uncertain. Per germline, CDR1 SGHNT and CDR2 YYREEE (reference sequence). The CDR3 sequence is 11 residues long. Trimming took 2 bases from V and 6 from J, leaving 3 bases between them. The CDR3 coding sequence is TGTGCCAGCAGCTTTCTCAATGAGCAGTTCTTC. Its protein is CASSFLNEQFF.

The V and J genes are TRBV19 and TRBJ1-5; perhaps TRBD1 as D (5 bases). Trimming removed 6 bases at V and 3 bases at J, with 12 bases between. CDR3 size: 14 residues. In germline, CDR1 is LNHDA, CDR2 SQIVND (reference sequence). For the CDR3, the DNA is TGTGCCAGTAGCGACGGACATTTCAATCAGCCCCAGCATTTT. This translates into CASSDGHFNQPQHF.

The rearrangement joins TRBV4-1 to TRBJ2-7, with 9 bases that match TRBD2. CDR1 and CDR2 (germline): MGHRA, YSYEKL. This CDR3 spans 19 amino acids. With 1 base clipped from V and 4 bases from J, the junction kept 17 bases outside the gene matches. Written as DNA, the CDR3 is TGCGCCAGCAGCCAAGTGCAGGGGACTAGCAGACTACGGGAATACGAGCAGTACTTC. This translates into CASSQVQGTSRLREYEQYF.

The chain uses TRBV30 and TRBJ2-7, with D perhaps assigned TRBD1 or TRBD2 (5 bases each). Trimming shortened V by 4 bases and J by 1 base, and 11 bases separated the two germline ends. The CDR3 totals 13 residues. CDR1 and CDR2 from the germline V gene are GTSNPN and SVGIG (reference sequence). The CDR3 nucleotides read TGTGCCTGGACCGGGACCATTTCCTACGAGCAGTACTTC. Amino acid sequence: CAWTGTISYEQYF.